The 13 T cell receptor beta chains below all came from one sample that was sequenced in a study of technical replicates of blood from a few donors (dated by TCRdb to the late 2010s). Libraries were made using the immunoSEQ multiplex PCR assay. The immuneACCESS repertoire file appears here via TCRdb, limited to in-frame rearrangements. These files lack a portion of the clones; in checked studies, under half of the deficit traces to unresolved V genes, and the cause of the others is not known. This sample gives around 81,000 clones in total; roughly four fifths of them show up just once. Approximately 4% of the sample comes from the top ten. The sequencing sample was made of PBMCs. The receptors stem from a human donor in good health. Some clones in this sample may be carry-over from other donors' samples.

This clone has a handful of counts. The chain recombines TRBV5-4 with TRBJ2-3; 11 bases are shared with TRBD2. Germline lookup yields CDR1 SGHNT and CDR2 YYREEE (reference sequence). The V segment lost 1 base and the J segment 6 bases; nucleotides outside the gene matches: 13. The CDR3 is made up of 18 amino acids. The CDR3 nucleotides read TGTGCCAGCAGCTTGACACTAGCGGGAGTGGGCTGGGAGGATACGCAGTATTTT. The encoded protein is CASSLTLAGVGWEDTQYF.

The rearrangement links TRBV6-4 to TRBJ2-1; TRBD2 aligns across 8 bases. The V segment lost 2 bases and the J segment 5 bases; nucleotides outside the gene matches: 5. The germline V gene has CDR1 MRHNA and CDR2 SNTAGT. This CDR3 spans 15 amino acids. The CDR3 region is CASSDAGTRNNEQFF. The CDR3 DNA reads as TGTGCCAGCAGTGACGCGGGGACTAGGAACAATGAGCAGTTCTTC.

Remarks on this clone: This same CDR3 is encoded by further DNA sequences in the sample. J is TRBJ1-1 and V is TRBV11-3, with a tentative D call TRBD1 (5 bases). V was cut by 4 bases and J by 0 bases, with 6 bases left in between. Germline CDR1 SGHNT, CDR2 YENEEA. The CDR3 runs 13 residues. The chain's CDR3 is CASSSTVNTEAFF. CDR3 DNA: TGTGCCAGCAGCTCGACAGTGAACACTGAAGCTTTCTTT.

The chain recombines TRBV13 with TRBJ2-5; TRBD1 matches at 8 bases. The germline V gene has CDR1 PRHDT and CDR2 FYEKMQ (reference sequence). The CDR3 sequence is 15 residues long. The J segment lost 5 bases and the V segment lost 0 bases, leaving 5 bases of the junction unmatched. The CDR3 protein is CASSLGRQGSETQYF. DNA of the CDR3: TGTGCCAGCAGCTTAGGGAGACAGGGGTCGGAGACCCAGTACTTC.

V gene TRBV6-6 combines with J gene TRBJ2-1, with 8 bases matching TRBD2. Germline CDR1 and CDR2: MNHNY and SVGAGI (reference sequence). The CDR3 has 16 amino acids. J gave up 8 bases and V 5 bases, and 14 bases lay outside the gene matches. CDR3 protein: CASSPGLALIVYEQFF. CDR3 in DNA: TGTGCCAGCAGTCCCGGACTAGCCCTAATAGTCTATGAGCAGTTCTTC.

The chain employs TRBV6-6 and TRBJ1-5; possible D gene TRBD1, 6 bases. Deletions cut 0 bases from V and 6 bases from J, with 15 bases between. This CDR3 comprises 16 residues. The germline V gene encodes CDR1 MNHNY and CDR2 SVGAGI (reference sequence). In DNA form, the CDR3 reads TGTGCCAGCAGTTACTCGAGGGGGGAGGGGGGTCAGCCCCAGCATTTT. Protein sequence: CASSYSRGEGGQPQHF.

This chain joins TRBV30 and TRBJ1-5; no clear D. This CDR3 comprises 13 residues. Trimming cost V 0 bases and J 7 bases, with 10 bases left between them. CDR1 and CDR2 from the germline V gene are GTSNPN and SVGIG (reference sequence). The CDR3 DNA sequence: TGTGCCTGGAGTGTACAGCCCAACCAGCCCCAGCATTTT. It specifies CAWSVQPNQPQHF.

This chain links TRBV6-5 with TRBJ2-7, with D hard to call. V lost 2 bases and J lost 2, with 7 bases in between. The CDR3 consists of 13 residues. The germline V gene encodes CDR1 MNHEY and CDR2 SVGAGI. CDR3 sequence reads: CASSYGLTYEQYF. The CDR3 DNA reads TGTGCCAGCAGTTACGGGCTGACCTACGAGCAGTACTTC.

J is TRBJ2-7 and V is TRBV5-6, with 10 nucleotides matching TRBD2. Germline assignment: CDR1 SGHDT and CDR2 YYEEEE. This CDR3 spans 14 amino acids. Trimming removed 2 bases from V and 3 bases from J; junction bases left unmatched: 2. The CDR3 sequence is CASSLLAGNYEQYF. In nucleotides, the CDR3 is TGTGCCAGCAGCTTACTAGCGGGGAACTACGAGCAGTACTTC.

V usage is TRBV7-3 and J usage is TRBJ1-1; D uncertain. This CDR3 contains 16 residues. Germline-derived CDR1 and CDR2 are SGHTA and FQGTGA. Trimming took 7 bases from V and 0 from J, leaving 18 bases between them. The CDR3 DNA reads as TGTGCCAGCAACTCGGACCGGCGGGGAATGAACACTGAAGCTTTCTTT. Its translation is CASNSDRRGMNTEAFF. Full variable domain (rest looked up from reference TRBV7-3 and TRBJ1-1): GAGVSQTPSNKVTEKGKYVELRCDPISGHTALYWYRQSLGQGPEFLIYFQGTGAADDSGLPNDRFFAVRPEGSVSTLKIQRTERGDSAVYLCASNSDRRGMNTEAFFGQGTRLTVV.

The chain has TRBV19 and TRBJ2-7, with 8 bases fitting TRBD1. CDR3 length: 12 residues. Germline V gene sequence: CDR1 LNHDA, CDR2 SQIVND (reference sequence). The J segment lost 4 bases and the V segment lost 5 bases, leaving 1 base of the junction unmatched. The chain's CDR3 is CASSGDRYEQYF. In nucleotides, the CDR3 is TGTGCCAGTAGTGGGGACAGGTACGAGCAGTACTTC.

This clone was observed once. V usage is TRBV15 and J usage is TRBJ2-7; D remains unclear. Trimming took off 4 bases at V and 6 bases at J, with 10 bases between the two ends. Germline V gives CDR1 LNHNV, CDR2 YYDKDF (reference sequence). This CDR3 contains 12 residues. CDR3 in DNA: TGTGCCACCAGCACCTCCCGCAGCGAGCAGTACTTC. Protein sequence: CATSTSRSEQYF.

The J gene is TRBJ1-2, the V gene TRBV18; the match to TRBD1 covers 8 bases. J lost 8 bases, V lost 4 bases, and 3 bases had no gene match. The CDR3 totals 12 residues. Germline CDR1 is KGHSH and CDR2 is LQKENI. The CDR3 reads CASSRTGGGYTF. DNA of the CDR3: TGTGCCAGCTCACGAACAGGGGGAGGCTACACCTTC.